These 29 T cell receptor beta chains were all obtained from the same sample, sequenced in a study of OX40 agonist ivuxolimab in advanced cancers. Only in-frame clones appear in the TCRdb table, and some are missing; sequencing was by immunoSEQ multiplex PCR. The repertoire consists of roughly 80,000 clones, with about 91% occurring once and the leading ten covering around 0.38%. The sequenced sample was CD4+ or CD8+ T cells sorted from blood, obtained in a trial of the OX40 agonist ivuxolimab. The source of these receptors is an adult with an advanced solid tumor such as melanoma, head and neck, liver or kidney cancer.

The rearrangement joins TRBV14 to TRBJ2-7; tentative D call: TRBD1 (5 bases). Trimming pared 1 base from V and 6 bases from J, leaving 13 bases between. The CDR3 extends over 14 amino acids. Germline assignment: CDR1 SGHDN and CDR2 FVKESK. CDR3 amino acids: CASSQVQGRGEQYF. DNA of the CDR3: TGTGCCAGCAGCCAAGTTCAGGGAAGAGGCGAGCAGTACTTC.

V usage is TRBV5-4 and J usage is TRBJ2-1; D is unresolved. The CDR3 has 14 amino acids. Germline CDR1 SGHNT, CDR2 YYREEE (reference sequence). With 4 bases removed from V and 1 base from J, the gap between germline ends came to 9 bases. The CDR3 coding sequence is TGTGCCAGCAGCCCGGAGTGGTCCTACAATGAGCAGTTCTTC. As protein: CASSPEWSYNEQFF.

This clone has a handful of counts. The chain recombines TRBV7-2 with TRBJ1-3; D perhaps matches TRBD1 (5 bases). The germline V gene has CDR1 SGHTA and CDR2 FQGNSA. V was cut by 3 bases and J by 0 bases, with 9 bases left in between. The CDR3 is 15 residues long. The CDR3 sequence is CASSFSRDSGNTIYF. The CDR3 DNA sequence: TGTGCCAGCAGCTTCAGCAGGGACTCTGGAAACACCATATATTTT.

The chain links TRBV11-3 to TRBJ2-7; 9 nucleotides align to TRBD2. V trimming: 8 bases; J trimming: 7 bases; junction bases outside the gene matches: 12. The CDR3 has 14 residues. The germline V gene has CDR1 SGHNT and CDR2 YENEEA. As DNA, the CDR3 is TGTGCCAGCTTTCAGGGACTAGCACCGTGGGAGCAGTACTTC. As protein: CASFQGLAPWEQYF.

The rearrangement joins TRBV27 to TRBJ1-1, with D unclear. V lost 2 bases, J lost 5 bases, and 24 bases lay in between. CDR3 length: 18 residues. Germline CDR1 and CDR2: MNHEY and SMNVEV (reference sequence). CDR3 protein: CASSLITMSVSFWTEAFF. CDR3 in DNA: TGTGCCAGCAGTTTAATCACCATGTCCGTTTCCTTTTGGACTGAAGCTTTCTTT.

The CDR3 coding sequence is TGCGCCAGCAGCCAAGATCTCTTATGGGGTGGGACAGATACGCAGTATTTT. The encoded protein is CASSQDLLWGGTDTQYF. This chain links TRBV4-1 with TRBJ2-3; D is ambiguous. The CDR3 has 17 residues. With 0 bases removed from V and 3 bases from J, the gap between germline ends came to 16 bases. Germline assignment: CDR1 MGHRA and CDR2 YSYEKL.

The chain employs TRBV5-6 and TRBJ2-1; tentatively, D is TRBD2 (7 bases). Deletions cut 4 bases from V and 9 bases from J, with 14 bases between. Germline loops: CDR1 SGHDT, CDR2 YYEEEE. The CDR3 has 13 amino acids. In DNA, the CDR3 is TGTGCCAGCAGCCGGGGGGCCATCAGTGAGCAGTTCTTC. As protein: CASSRGAISEQFF.

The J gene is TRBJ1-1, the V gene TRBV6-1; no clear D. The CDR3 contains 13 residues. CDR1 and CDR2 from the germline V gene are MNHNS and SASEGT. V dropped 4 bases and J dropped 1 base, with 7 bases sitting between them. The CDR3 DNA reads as TGTGCCAGCAGTGTCGGGGAGAACACTGAAGCTTTCTTT. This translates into CASSVGENTEAFF.

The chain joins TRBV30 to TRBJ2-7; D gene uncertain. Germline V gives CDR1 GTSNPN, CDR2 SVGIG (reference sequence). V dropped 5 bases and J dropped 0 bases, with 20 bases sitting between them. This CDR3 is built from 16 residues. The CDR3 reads CAWGVGVGAGSYEQYF. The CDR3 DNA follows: TGTGCCTGGGGGGTGGGCGTCGGTGCAGGCTCCTACGAGCAGTACTTC.

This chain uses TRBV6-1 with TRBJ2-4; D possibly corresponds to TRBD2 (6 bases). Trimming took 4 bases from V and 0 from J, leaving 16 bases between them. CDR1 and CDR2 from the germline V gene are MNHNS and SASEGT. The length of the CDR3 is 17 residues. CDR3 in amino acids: CASSVSGDFLAKNIQYF. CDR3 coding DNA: TGTGCCAGCAGTGTATCCGGGGACTTCTTAGCCAAAAACATTCAGTACTTC.

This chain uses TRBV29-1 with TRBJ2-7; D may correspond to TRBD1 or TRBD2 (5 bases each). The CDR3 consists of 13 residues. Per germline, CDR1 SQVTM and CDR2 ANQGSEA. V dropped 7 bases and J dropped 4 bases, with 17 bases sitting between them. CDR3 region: CSARDPVVYEQYF. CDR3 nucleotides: TGCAGCGCCAGGGACCCCGTTGTTTACGAGCAGTACTTC.

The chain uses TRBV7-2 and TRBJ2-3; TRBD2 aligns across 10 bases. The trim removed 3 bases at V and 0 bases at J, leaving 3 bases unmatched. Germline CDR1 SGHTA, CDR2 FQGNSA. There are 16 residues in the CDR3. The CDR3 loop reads CASSFRLAGSTDTQYF. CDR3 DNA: TGTGCCAGCAGCTTTCGACTAGCGGGTAGCACAGATACGCAGTATTTT.

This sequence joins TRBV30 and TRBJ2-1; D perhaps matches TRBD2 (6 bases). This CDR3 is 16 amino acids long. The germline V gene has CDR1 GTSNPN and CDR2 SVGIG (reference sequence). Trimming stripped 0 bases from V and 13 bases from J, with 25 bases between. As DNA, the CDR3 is TGTGCCTGGAGTGTCGGAGGGGCTGGTTTCGCCGGGTCCCAGTTCTTC. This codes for CAWSVGGAGFAGSQFF.

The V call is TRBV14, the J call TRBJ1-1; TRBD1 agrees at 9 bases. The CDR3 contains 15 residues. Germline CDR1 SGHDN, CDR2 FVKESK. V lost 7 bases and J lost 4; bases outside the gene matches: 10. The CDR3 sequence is CASKVQGALGTEAFF. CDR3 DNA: TGTGCCAGCAAAGTACAGGGGGCTTTAGGCACTGAAGCTTTCTTT.

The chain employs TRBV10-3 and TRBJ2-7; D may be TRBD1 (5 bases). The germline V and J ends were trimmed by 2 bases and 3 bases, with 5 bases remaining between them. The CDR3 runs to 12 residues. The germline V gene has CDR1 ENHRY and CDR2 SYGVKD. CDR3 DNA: TGTGCCATCAGTGAGGACAGCTACGAGCAGTACTTC. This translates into CAISEDSYEQYF.

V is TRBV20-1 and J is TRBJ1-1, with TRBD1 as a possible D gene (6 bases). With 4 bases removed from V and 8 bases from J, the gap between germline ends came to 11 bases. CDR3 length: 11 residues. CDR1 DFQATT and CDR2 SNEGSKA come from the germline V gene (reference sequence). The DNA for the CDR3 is TGCAGTGCTACCCCTGGGACAGAAGCTTTCTTT. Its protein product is CSATPGTEAFF.

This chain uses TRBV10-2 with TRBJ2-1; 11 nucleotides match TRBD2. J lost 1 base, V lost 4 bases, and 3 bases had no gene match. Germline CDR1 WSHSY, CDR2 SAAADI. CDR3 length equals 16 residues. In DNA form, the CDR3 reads TGCGCCAGCAGTGGTAGCGGGAGGGGTTCCTACAATGAGCAGTTCTTC. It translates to CASSGSGRGSYNEQFF.

CDR3 amino acids: CASSMGQSSTEAFF. The DNA for the CDR3 is TGTGCCAGTAGTATGGGGCAAAGTAGCACTGAAGCTTTCTTT. The gene calls are TRBV19 and TRBJ1-1; D perhaps matches TRBD1 (5 bases). CDR3 size: 14 residues. Deletions cut 3 bases from V and 4 bases from J, with 12 bases between. Germline V gene lookup returns CDR1 LNHDA and CDR2 SQIVND (reference sequence). The entire variable domain, with the rest obtained from reference TRBV19 and TRBJ1-1, is as follows: DGGITQSPKYLFRKEGQNVTLSCEQNLNHDAMYWYRQDPGQGLRLIYYSQIVNDFQKGDIAEGYSVSREKKESFPLTVTSAQKNPTAFYLCASSMGQSSTEAFFGQGTRLTVV.

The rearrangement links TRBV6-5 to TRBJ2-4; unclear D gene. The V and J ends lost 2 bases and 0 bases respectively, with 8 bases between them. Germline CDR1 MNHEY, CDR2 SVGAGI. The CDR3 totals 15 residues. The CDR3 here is CASSYTSLAKNIQYF. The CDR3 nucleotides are TGTGCCAGCAGTTACACCAGTCTAGCCAAAAACATTCAGTACTTC.

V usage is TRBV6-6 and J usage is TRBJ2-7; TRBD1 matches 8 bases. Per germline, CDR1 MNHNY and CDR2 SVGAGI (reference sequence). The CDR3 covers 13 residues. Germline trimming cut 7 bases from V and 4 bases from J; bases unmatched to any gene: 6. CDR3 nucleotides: TGTGCCAGCACCGACAGGGGAACTTACGAGCAGTACTTC. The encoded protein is CASTDRGTYEQYF.

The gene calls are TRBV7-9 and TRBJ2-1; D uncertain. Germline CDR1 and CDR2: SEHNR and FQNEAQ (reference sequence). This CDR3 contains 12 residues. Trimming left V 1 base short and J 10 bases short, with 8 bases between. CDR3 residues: CASSLGSPEQFF. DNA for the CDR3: TGTGCCAGCAGCTTAGGTTCGCCCGAGCAGTTCTTC.

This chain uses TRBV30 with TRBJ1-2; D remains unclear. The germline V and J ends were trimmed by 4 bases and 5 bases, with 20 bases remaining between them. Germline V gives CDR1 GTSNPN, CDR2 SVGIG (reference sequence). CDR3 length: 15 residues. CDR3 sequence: CAWIRPAGRGYGYTF. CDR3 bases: TGTGCCTGGATTCGGCCAGCGGGTCGGGGATATGGCTACACCTTC.

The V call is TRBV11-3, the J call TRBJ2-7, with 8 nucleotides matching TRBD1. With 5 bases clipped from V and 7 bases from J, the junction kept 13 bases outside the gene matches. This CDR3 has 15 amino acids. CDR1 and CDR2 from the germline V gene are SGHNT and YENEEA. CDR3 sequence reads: CASSPPRTGLREQYF. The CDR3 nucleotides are TGTGCCAGCAGCCCTCCTCGGACAGGGCTGCGGGAGCAGTACTTC.

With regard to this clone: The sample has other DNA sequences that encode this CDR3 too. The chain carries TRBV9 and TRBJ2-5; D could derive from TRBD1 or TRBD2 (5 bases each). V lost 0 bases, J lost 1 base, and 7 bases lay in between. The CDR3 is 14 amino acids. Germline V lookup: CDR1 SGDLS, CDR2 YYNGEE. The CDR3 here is CASSVGGVQETQYF. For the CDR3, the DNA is TGTGCCAGCAGCGTAGGAGGGGTCCAAGAGACCCAGTACTTC.

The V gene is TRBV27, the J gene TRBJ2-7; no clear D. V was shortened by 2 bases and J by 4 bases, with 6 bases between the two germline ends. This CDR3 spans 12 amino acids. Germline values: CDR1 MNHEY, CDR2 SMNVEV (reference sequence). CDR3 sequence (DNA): TGTGCCAGCAGTTTAATGGGTTACGAGCAGTACTTC. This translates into CASSLMGYEQYF.

In nucleotides, the CDR3 is TGTGCCAGCAGCTTGGGACAGGTTAATGAAAAACTGTTTTTT. Amino acid sequence: CASSLGQVNEKLFF. The chain carries TRBV6-5 and TRBJ1-4; TRBD1 aligns across 8 bases. This CDR3 has 14 residues. Germline CDR1 is MNHEY and CDR2 is SVGAGI. V shed 6 bases and J 4 bases; nucleotides not matched to a gene: 4.

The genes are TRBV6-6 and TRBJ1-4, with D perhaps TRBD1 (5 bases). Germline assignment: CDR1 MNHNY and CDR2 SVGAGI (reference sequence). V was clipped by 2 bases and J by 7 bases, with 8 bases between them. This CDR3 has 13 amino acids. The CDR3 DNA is TGTGCCAGCAGTTACCTCAGGGTTGAAAAACTGTTTTTT. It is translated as CASSYLRVEKLFF.

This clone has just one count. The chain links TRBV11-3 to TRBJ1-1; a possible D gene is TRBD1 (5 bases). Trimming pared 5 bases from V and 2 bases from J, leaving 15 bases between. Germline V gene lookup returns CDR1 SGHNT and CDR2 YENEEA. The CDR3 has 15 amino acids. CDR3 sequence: CASSLAQGVNTEAFF. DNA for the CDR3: TGTGCCAGCAGCCTAGCCCAGGGTGTTAACACTGAAGCTTTCTTT. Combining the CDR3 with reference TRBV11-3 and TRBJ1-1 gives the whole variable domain EAGVVQSPRYKIIEKKQPVAFWCNPISGHNTLYWYLQNLGQGPELLIRYENEEAVDDSQLPKDRFSAERLKGVDSTLKIQPAELGDSAVYLCASSLAQGVNTEAFFGQGTRLTVV.

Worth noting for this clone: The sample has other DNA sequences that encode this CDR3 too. CDR3 DNA sequence: TGCGCCAGCAGCTTGACAGGGGGCAACACCGGGGAGCTGTTTTTT. Amino acid sequence: CASSLTGGNTGELFF. V usage is TRBV5-1 and J usage is TRBJ2-2; the match to TRBD1 covers 9 bases. V was pared by 1 base and J by 2 bases, with 0 bases of the junction left unmatched. The CDR3 is 15 residues long. Germline V gene data show CDR1 as SGHRS and CDR2 as YFSETQ.